This T cell receptor beta chain was identified during a study of persistence of HIV-infected CD4 T cells. Nonspecific anti-CD3/anti-CD28 bead stimulation represents the broad CD4+ T cell repertoire. CD4+ T cells upregulating both CD40 ligand and CD69 were sorted as responding cells. Donors were HIV-1-infected adults who began suppressive ART during chronic infection. Trimming stripped 3 bases from V and 0 bases from J, with 8 bases between. Per germline, CDR1 SGHAT and CDR2 FQNNGV. CDR3 length equals 14 residues. On this clone: What it binds is not known.

Sequencing used immunoSEQ version 4 in survey mode. Profiling relied on immunoSEQ multiplex PCR, and the TCRdb table lists in-frame clones only, not all of them. In the table there are 35,000 to 50,000 clones, 80% to 95% of which are singletons. V is TRBV11-2 and J is TRBJ1-1; maybe TRBD1 (6 bases). Material: CD4+ T cells sorted from PBMCs after roughly 18-hour stimulation, obtained from a patient who received antiretroviral therapy. This receptor was identified in an adult man with HIV who was CMV-seropositive. The CDR3 DNA follows: TGTGCCAGCAGCTTGTACAGGGTGAACACTGAAGCTTTCTTT. It is translated as CASSLYRVNTEAFF.